This TCR beta chain was sequenced during a study of T cell repertoires in cytomegalovirus infection. Study background: Through public TCR beta signatures, both CMV infection and matching HLA type were indicated. Findings of the study overall: Summed public TCR beta family frequency identified CMV carriers bearing the relevant HLA. CMV-specific TCR beta clonotypes restricted by HLA-C were the ones dominating the ex vivo response.

After removal of 4 bases from V and 3 bases from J, the junction contained 3 bases not matched to a gene. The CDR3 is 14 amino acids. Germline loops: CDR1 SGHTA, CDR2 FQGNSA. TCRdb re-analysed the reads in MiXCR, keeping a single row per CDR3 protein. The data contain around 280,000 distinct CDR3 sequences, roughly a tenth of them singletons. This clonotype was counted ten times or more. Its antigen is unidentified. V gene TRBV7-2 combines with J gene TRBJ2-1; TRBD1 matches at 7 bases. The receptor comes from a human donor in good health (CMV status not recorded). Some clones in this sample may be carry-over from other donors' samples. Sequenced material: PBMCs. The CDR3 DNA reads as TGTGCCAGCAGCTCGGGACAGATCTACAATGAGCAGTTCTTC. Its translation is CASSSGQIYNEQFF.